This T cell receptor (beta chain) came from a study of T cells in Graves' hyperthyroidism and ophthalmopathy. The CDR3 runs 11 residues. The trim removed 8 bases at V and 7 bases at J, leaving 5 bases unmatched. The germline V gene has CDR1 SGHTA and CDR2 FQGTGA. Amplified TCR beta CDR3 regions derived from RNA transcripts. An initial round of RT-PCR targeting the TCR CDR3 relied on the HTBI primer set. TCRdb reprocessed the multiplex PCR reads with MiXCR, giving one entry per CDR3 protein. Of about 540,000 distinct CDR3 sequences listed, about 43% are singletons. This TCR was recovered from a woman aged 18-29 years with Graves' hyperthyroidism. Sequences were obtained from peripheral blood or thyroid tissue (not recorded which). V and J are TRBV7-3 and TRBJ2-7, with 7 bases matching TRBD2. The CDR3 loop is CASGGGGEQYF. The CDR3 nucleotides are TGTGCCAGCGGGGGGGGAGGTGAGCAGTACTTC. The full variable domain, with the rest looked up from reference TRBV7-3 and TRBJ2-7, is GAGVSQTPSNKVTEKGKYVELRCDPISGHTALYWYRQSLGQGPEFLIYFQGTGAADDSGLPNDRFFAVRPEGSVSTLKIQRTERGDSAVYLCASGGGGEQYFGPGTRLTVT.